This T cell receptor beta chain derives from a study of T-cell memory formation after mild COVID-19. Study-level information: Largely donor-specific TCR clusters were found.

TCRdb reanalysed the 5' RACE reads using MiXCR and keeps one entry per CDR3 protein. The data contain some 150,000 distinct CDR3 sequences, 11% to 15% of them singletons. The TCR was taken from an adult woman who had mild COVID-19 (a few samples of this study predate the infection). Cell type and time point are not known. Sequenced material: PBMCs or a T cell subset sorted from them (not recorded which).

CDR3 in amino acids: CASSQGARMNTEAFF. CDR3 in DNA: TGCGCCAGCAGCCAAGGGGCCCGAATGAACACTGAAGCTTTCTTT. The chain joins TRBV4-3 to TRBJ1-1, with unresolved D. The V and J ends lost 1 base and 0 bases respectively, with 9 bases between them. The CDR3 has 15 residues. The germline CDR1 and CDR2 sequences are LGHNA and YSLEER.